Presented here are 12 T cell receptor beta chains from one specimen sequenced in a study of blood T cell repertoires in COVID-19. Generated by immunoSEQ multiplex PCR, the TCRdb table keeps only in-frame clones and is missing some. The data hold 90,000 to 140,000 clones, with approximately 81% observed a single time. The sample taken for sequencing was peripheral blood. These TCRs come from a man of 80 years or more with acute or convalescent COVID-19.

Points on this clone: Other DNA sequences in this sample translate to the same CDR3. The chain combines TRBV3-1 (or the pseudogene TRBV3-2) with TRBJ2-7, with a weak D call TRBD2 (6 bases). The germline V and J ends were trimmed by 3 bases and 6 bases, with 6 bases remaining between them. The CDR3 length is 11 residues. Germline V gene data show CDR1 as LGHDT and CDR2 as YNNKEL (reference sequence). The DNA of the CDR3 is TGTGCCAGCAGCCAGGGAGGCGAGCAGTACTTC. Protein product: CASSQGGEQYF.

The J gene is TRBJ2-1, the V gene TRBV5-1; 11 positions match TRBD1. The V and J ends lost 4 bases and 3 bases, in that order; junction bases with no gene match: 12. Germline assignment: CDR1 SGHRS and CDR2 YFSETQ. CDR3 length equals 18 residues. CDR3: CASSLTGTGGKFYNEQFF. The CDR3 region has the DNA TGCGCCAGCAGCCTTACCGGGACAGGGGGGAAATTCTACAATGAGCAGTTCTTC.

V and J are TRBV6-1 and TRBJ2-1, with D perhaps matching TRBD2 (5 bases). V dropped 3 bases and J dropped 8 bases, with 20 bases sitting between them. The CDR3 has 16 amino acids. CDR1 is MNHNS, CDR2 SASEGT, per germline. CDR3 in DNA: TGTGCCAGCAGTGATCAGGAGCCCCCGGCGAGGGATGAGCAGTTCTTC. Translated: CASSDQEPPARDEQFF.

The chain couples TRBV4-1 to TRBJ1-2, with D maybe TRBD1 (5 bases). V lost 4 bases and J lost 1, with 16 bases in between. Germline V gene data show CDR1 as MGHRA and CDR2 as YSYEKL. The CDR3 loop spans 16 amino acids. The CDR3 DNA reads TGCGCCAGCAGCCCTGGGACGGGCGGGGTTAACTATGGCTACACCTTC. Its protein product is CASSPGTGGVNYGYTF.

The chain links TRBV2 to TRBJ1-2, with 7 bases aligning to TRBD1. Germline CDR1 SNHLY, CDR2 FYNNEI. CDR3 length: 14 amino acids. Trimming cost V 6 bases and J 5 bases; bases outside gene matches: 9. DNA for the CDR3: TGTGCCAGCAGAGACACTAACAGGGGTTATGGCTACACCTTC. Amino acids: CASRDTNRGYGYTF.

The rearrangement joins TRBV11-3 to TRBJ1-3; D remains unclear. V was trimmed by 5 bases and J by 4 bases, leaving 9 bases between them. CDR1 is SGHNT and CDR2 is YENEEA in the germline V gene. This CDR3 contains 13 residues. The CDR3 nucleotides read TGTGCCAGCAGCCCGAAGGAGGGAAACACCATATATTTT. Translated: CASSPKEGNTIYF.

The V gene is TRBV5-1, the J gene TRBJ2-1, with TRBD1 identical over 8 bases. With V trimmed by 0 bases and J by 7 bases, 3 bases remained unmatched. Germline values: CDR1 SGHRS, CDR2 YFSETQ. The CDR3 contains 14 residues. CDR3 protein: CASSLGTGGNEQFF. CDR3 nucleotides: TGCGCCAGCAGCTTGGGAACAGGGGGTAATGAGCAGTTCTTC.

This chain joins TRBV19 and TRBJ1-2; 7 bases agree with TRBD1. Germline V gene lookup returns CDR1 LNHDA and CDR2 SQIVND (reference sequence). CDR3 length: 15 amino acids. V gave up 4 bases and J gave up 2 bases; unmatched junction bases: 7. CDR3 residues: CASSTEMTGNYGYTF. CDR3 in DNA: TGTGCCAGTAGTACCGAAATGACAGGGAACTATGGCTACACCTTC.

The chain uses TRBV19 and TRBJ2-7; D is possibly TRBD2 (6 bases). CDR1 and CDR2 (germline): LNHDA, SQIVND (reference sequence). With 8 bases removed from V and 2 bases from J, the gap between germline ends came to 7 bases. This CDR3 region has 11 residues. CDR3 nucleotides: TGTGCCAGTGGGACTGCCTACGAGCAGTACTTC. As protein: CASGTAYEQYF.

The chain carries TRBV5-4 and TRBJ1-1, with TRBD1 identical over 7 bases. This CDR3 contains 13 residues. Looked up from germline, CDR1 is SGHNT and CDR2 is YYREEE (reference sequence). The V and J ends lost 4 bases and 7 bases, in that order; junction bases with no gene match: 7. CDR3 sequence (DNA): TGTGCCAGCAGCCAACAGGGGATGGATGAAGCTTTCTTT. Its translation: CASSQQGMDEAFF.

This clone was seen a single time. The V and J genes are TRBV18 and TRBJ2-1, with D possibly matching TRBD1 (6 bases). The CDR3 covers 15 residues. Trimming cost V 3 bases and J 0 bases, with 9 bases left between them. Germline CDR1 KGHSH, CDR2 LQKENI. As DNA, the CDR3 is TGTGCCAGCTCACCTCCCAGGGGCTCCTACAATGAGCAGTTCTTC. Residues: CASSPPRGSYNEQFF.

This clone has a single count. V and J are TRBV15 and TRBJ2-7; D is possibly TRBD2 (6 bases). Between the trimmed V and J ends, which lost 0 bases and 3 bases, there was a span of 12 bases. Germline V lookup: CDR1 LNHNV, CDR2 YYDKDF (reference sequence). CDR3 length equals 15 residues. The CDR3, as DNA: TGTGCCACCAGCAGAGATTCGCCCGGGAGCTACGAGCAGTACTTC. It specifies CATSRDSPGSYEQYF.